This TCR beta chain was recorded in a study of technical replicates of blood from several donors. In this sample, this clone turned up once. The table came from immunoSEQ multiplex PCR; TCRdb's copy has only in-frame clones and leaves some out. The sample consists of about 94,000 clones, 95% of them appearing once. Between the trimmed V and J ends, which lost 3 bases and 2 bases, there was a span of 12 bases. The CDR3 is 15 amino acids. Looked up from germline, CDR1 is SGHRS and CDR2 is YFSETQ. The J gene is TRBJ2-1, the V gene TRBV5-1; tentatively, D is TRBD1 (5 bases). Specimen: T cells isolated from PBMCs. The source of this sequence is a human donor in good health. The CDR3 loop reads CASSSVETAYNEQFF. CDR3 in DNA: TGCGCCAGCAGCTCAGTAGAGACAGCCTACAATGAGCAGTTCTTC.